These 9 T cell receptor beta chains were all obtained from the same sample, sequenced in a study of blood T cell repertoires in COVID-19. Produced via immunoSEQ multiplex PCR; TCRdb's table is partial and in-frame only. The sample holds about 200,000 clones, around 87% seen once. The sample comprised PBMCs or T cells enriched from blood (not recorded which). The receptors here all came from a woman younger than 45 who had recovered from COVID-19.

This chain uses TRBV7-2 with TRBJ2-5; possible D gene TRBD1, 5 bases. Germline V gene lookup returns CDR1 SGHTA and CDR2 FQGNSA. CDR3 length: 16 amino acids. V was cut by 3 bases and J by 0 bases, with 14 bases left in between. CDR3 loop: CASSFMGQQHQETQYF. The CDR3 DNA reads TGTGCCAGCAGCTTCATGGGGCAACAACACCAAGAGACCCAGTACTTC.

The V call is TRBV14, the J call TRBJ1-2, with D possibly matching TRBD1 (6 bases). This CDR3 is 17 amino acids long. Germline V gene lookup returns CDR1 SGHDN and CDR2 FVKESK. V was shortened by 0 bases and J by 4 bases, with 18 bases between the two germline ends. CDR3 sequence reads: CASSQDESRGFFYGYTF. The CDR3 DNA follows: TGTGCCAGCAGCCAAGATGAATCCAGGGGCTTTTTCTATGGCTACACCTTC.

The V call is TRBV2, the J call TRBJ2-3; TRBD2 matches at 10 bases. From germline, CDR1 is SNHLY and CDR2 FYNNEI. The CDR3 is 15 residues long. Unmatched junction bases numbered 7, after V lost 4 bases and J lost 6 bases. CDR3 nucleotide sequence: TGTGCCAGCAGTGTAGACGCTAGCGGGAGTGATACGCAGTATTTT. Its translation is CASSVDASGSDTQYF.

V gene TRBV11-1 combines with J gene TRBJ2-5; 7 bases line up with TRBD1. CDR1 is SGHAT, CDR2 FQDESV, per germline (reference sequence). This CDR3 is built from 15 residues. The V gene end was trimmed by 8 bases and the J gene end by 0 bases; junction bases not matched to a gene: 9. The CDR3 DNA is TGTGCCAGCGGACTCCGGGACAGCTACCAAGAGACCCAGTACTTC. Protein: CASGLRDSYQETQYF.

The DNA for the CDR3 is TGCGCCAGCAGCTCTTCAGACTACGAGCAGTACTTC. Its translation: CASSSSDYEQYF. The V gene is TRBV5-1, the J gene TRBJ2-7; D is uncertain. V was cut by 3 bases and J by 3 bases, with 7 bases left in between. Germline CDR1 is SGHRS and CDR2 is YFSETQ. The CDR3 covers 12 residues.

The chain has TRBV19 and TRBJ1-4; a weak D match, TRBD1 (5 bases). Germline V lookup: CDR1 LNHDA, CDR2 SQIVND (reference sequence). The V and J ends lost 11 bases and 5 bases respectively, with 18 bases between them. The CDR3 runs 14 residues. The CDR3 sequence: CAVATGPRNEKLFF. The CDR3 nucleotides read TGTGCCGTCGCTACAGGACCCAGGAATGAAAAACTGTTTTTT.

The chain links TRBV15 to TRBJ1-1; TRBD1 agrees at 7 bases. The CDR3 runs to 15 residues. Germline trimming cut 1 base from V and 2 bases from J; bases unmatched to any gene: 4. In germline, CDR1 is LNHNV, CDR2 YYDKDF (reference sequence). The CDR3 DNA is TGTGCCACCAGCAGAGGACAGGGTCTCAACACTGAAGCTTTCTTT. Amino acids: CATSRGQGLNTEAFF.

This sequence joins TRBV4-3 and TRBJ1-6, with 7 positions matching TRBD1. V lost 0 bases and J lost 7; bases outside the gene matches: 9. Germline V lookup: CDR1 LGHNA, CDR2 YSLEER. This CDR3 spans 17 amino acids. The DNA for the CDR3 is TGCGCCAGCAGCCAAGAACCCCGGGCGACAGGGAATTCACCCCTCCACTTT. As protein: CASSQEPRATGNSPLHF.

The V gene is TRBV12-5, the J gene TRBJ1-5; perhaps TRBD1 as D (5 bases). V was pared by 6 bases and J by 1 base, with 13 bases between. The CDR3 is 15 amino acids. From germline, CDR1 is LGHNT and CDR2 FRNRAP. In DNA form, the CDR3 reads TGTGCTAGTGGCCCCGGTGGGGCGAGCAATCAGCCCCAGCATTTT. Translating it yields CASGPGGASNQPQHF.